This T cell receptor (beta chain) comes out of a study of blood T cell repertoires in COVID-19. The germline CDR1 and CDR2 sequences are SGHTS and YDEGEE. This CDR3 is 15 amino acids long. With 6 bases clipped from V and 5 bases from J, the junction kept 7 bases outside the gene matches. Per the study methods: Reference gene primer amplification yielded estimated nucleated cell counts. The protocol was immunoSEQ multiplex PCR, while the TCRdb copy is restricted to in-frame clones and leaves out a portion. The V and J calls and clone size come from that table; D and trimming were worked out from the DNA. Counted here are a few hundred thousand clones, around 86% occurring once; the ten biggest clones make up roughly 1.6%.

Sequencing was carried out using peripheral blood. V usage is TRBV5-8 and J usage is TRBJ2-2, with 10 bases fitting TRBD2. This TCR was sampled from a woman aged 50 to 60 with acute or convalescent COVID-19. Written as DNA, the CDR3 is TGTGCCAGCACCCTAGCGGGAGAAGGTACCGGGGAGCTGTTTTTT. Amino acid sequence: CASTLAGEGTGELFF.